This T cell receptor beta chain was documented in a study of blood T cells in healthy people across ages. Together with a sample-barcoded 5' primer, a J-beta primer mix was included in a second PCR lasting roughly 6 to 12 cycles. TCRdb reanalysed the 5' RACE reads using MiXCR and keeps one entry per CDR3 protein. The data contain 540,000 or so distinct CDR3 sequences, about 24% of them singletons. J gave up 8 bases and V 6 bases, and 4 bases lay outside the gene matches. The CDR3 loop spans 12 amino acids. Per the germline V gene, CDR1 is SQVTM and CDR2 is ANQGSEA. Study observations and caveats: Underestimates were what the diversity estimates from one million T cells were considered to be. Naive and antigen-experienced cells were not separated, limiting conclusive comparison.

Comments on this clonotype: Its antigen remains unknown.

The same sample was also studied in work on T cells of mothers and their children.

V usage is TRBV29-1 and J usage is TRBJ1-1, with 12 positions matching TRBD1. The clonotype originates from a boy aged 10-17 years in good health. Sequencing was done on a sample of blood. CDR3: CSVGTGGWEAFF. Written as DNA, the CDR3 is TGCAGCGTCGGGACAGGGGGCTGGGAAGCTTTCTTT. Filled out from reference TRBV29-1 and TRBJ1-1, the complete variable domain reads SAVISQKPSRDICQRGTSLTIQCQVDSQVTMMFWYRQQPGQSLTLIATANQGSEATYESGFVIDKFPISRPNLTFSTLTVSNMSPEDSSIYLCSVGTGGWEAFFGQGTRLTVV.